Sequencing of this T cell receptor (beta chain) was carried out in a study of vaccination effects on CD4 cells after COVID-19 (dated by TCRdb to between 2021 and 2022). Turning to the overall study: Participants received two doses of either the BNT162b2 or the mRNA-1273 mRNA SARS-CoV-2 vaccine. The study compared SARS-CoV-2 spike-specific CD4+ TCR repertoires before and after mRNA vaccination in COVID-19 convalescent patients and infection-naive vaccine recipients. Altogether, around 11 COVID-19 convalescent patients and a few SARS-CoV-2-naive healthy vaccine recipients made up the full study. Cultures from other donors in the study were sequenced using the Oncomine TCR Beta short-read assay on an Illumina iSeq 100. On the study overall, not on this receptor specifically: Marked clonal contraction was observed in both infection-induced and vaccine-induced clones at late post-vaccination timepoints, consistent with waning T cell responses. Only a small number of convalescent patients were included, and no early post-infection timepoints were available, which limited the study. Among healthy vaccine recipients, nearly all vaccine-induced clones were SARS-CoV-2 mono-reactive, and only 1 of 255 was cross-reactive with common cold coronaviruses.

The germline V end is reduced by 0 bases and the J end by 5 bases; junction bases left unmatched: 11. For CDR1 and CDR2, the germline V gene lists SGHDT and YYEEEE. The cysteine opens and the phenylalanine closes a CDR3 of 17 amino acids. The DNA shown is the 51-base CDR3, in frame from base 1. Points on this clone: The target of this receptor is not known. It has no much larger one-base neighbor in the sample; base qualities were not kept.

Preparation of the library involved the immunoSEQ multiplex PCR assay. DNA from the CD4+ T cells that had been cultured and isolated underwent TCR beta CDR3 sequencing. For the original study's pipeline: The analysis removed non-productive TCR sequences, trimmed reads to the CDR3 region, and retained only CDR3s that were 7 or more amino acids long. Antigen-specific clonotypes were identified using the MANAFEST web app by comparison of expansion in peptide wells against reference cultures. To count as positive, a clone had to show expansion at FDR<0.05 compared with the reference and with all other wells, an odds ratio above 5, and a frequency above 0.1% in two replicate wells. A clonotype was called cross-reactive if it was significantly expanded both in SARS-CoV-2 spike wells and in at least one common cold coronavirus spike condition. Levenshtein distance calculated with the stringdist R package was used to assess CDR3 similarity, and unrooted trees were constructed with ape in R 3.6.1. Held by TCRdb, this immuneACCESS table contains in-frame sequences only and omits some clones. Under half of the omission traces to an unresolved V gene where checked; the cause of the rest is unknown. V and J calls and clone size follow that table, whereas D and trimming were derived from the DNA. The sample table contains around 63,000 clones; only one count was recorded for 60% to 80% of them. The top ten clonotypes cover 3% to 4% of the sample.

In the ViraFEST assay, PBMC were stimulated with viral peptide pools, and TCR sequencing was then used to find antigen-specific CD4+ T cell clonotypes based on their expansion. After roughly 11 days of culture, CD4+ T cells were isolated with the EasySep CD4+ T cell isolation kit. The absence of prior SARS-CoV-2 infection in healthy vaccine recipients was confirmed by negative nucleocapsid antibodies before and after vaccination. A few million PBMC per well were cultured in IMDM with roughly 5% human AB serum, around 10 IU/ml IL-2 and gentamicin, plus 10 ug/ml peptides. Half of the culture medium was replaced with fresh IL-2-containing medium on days 3 and 7. Unless noted otherwise, every peptide stimulation condition was grown in triplicate wells. PBMC were separated from whole blood using Ficoll-Paque Plus gradient centrifugation and were then either cryopreserved at -140C or used fresh. The spike proteins of SARS-CoV-2 and of the common cold coronaviruses HCoV-NL63, HCoV-OC43 and HCoV-229E were spanned by overlapping peptide pools. Genomic DNA was extracted from cultured CD4+ T cells with the QIAamp micro DNA kit.

The source material was CD4+ T cells from PBMCs cultured with HCoV-OC43 spike peptides, sampled before COVID-19 vaccination. Taken with the paper, the label for cell subset or site translates to: HCoV-OC43 spike overlapping peptide pool stimulation. In this chain, TRBV5-6 is recombined with TRBJ2-3, and 8 bases in between align with TRBD2. This TCR derives from a human donor who received a COVID-19 vaccine. The DNA is as follows: TGTGCCAGCAGCTTGGCCGGACTAGCTTTACCACAAGATACGCAGTATTTT. Its translation is CASSLAGLALPQDTQYF.